One and the same sample provided the 5 T cell receptor beta chains below, sequenced in a study of shared clonotypes between healthy human individuals. TCRdb keeps only in-frame clones here, not all; method: immunoSEQ multiplex PCR. This sample has fewer than 400,000 clones, with 74% found just once. Sequencing was performed on memory CD4+ T cells sorted from blood. Sample subset: CD45RA-negative fraction. These receptor sequences come from a man aged 25-45 years in good health.

The V gene is TRBV5-1, the J gene TRBJ1-1, with D possibly matching TRBD1 (5 bases). V was clipped by 4 bases and J by 7 bases, with 17 bases between them. From germline, CDR1 is SGHRS and CDR2 YFSETQ. This CDR3 has 14 residues. The CDR3 coding sequence is TGCGCCAGCAGCCTGTCGGGACTCCCTCTTGAAGCTTTCTTT. Translated, it gives CASSLSGLPLEAFF.

This clone was observed once. The V call is TRBV4-1, the J call TRBJ2-1; no definite D call. Trimming took 3 bases from V and 6 from J, leaving 6 bases between them. The CDR3 consists of 12 residues. The V gene's germline CDR1 is MGHRA and CDR2 YSYEKL. CDR3 DNA: TGCGCCAGCAGCCATCCCTTCAATGAGCAGTTCTTC. Translated, it gives CASSHPFNEQFF.

The chain couples TRBV27 to TRBJ2-1; 9 bases fit TRBD2. V dropped 6 bases and J dropped 4; count of bases not matched to a gene: 10. The CDR3 runs to 16 residues. Germline values: CDR1 MNHEY, CDR2 SMNVEV (reference sequence). The chain's CDR3 is CASSSSPSGGYNEQFF. CDR3 bases: TGTGCCAGCAGCTCCTCTCCGAGCGGGGGGTACAATGAGCAGTTCTTC.

This clone showed up just a few times. The gene calls are TRBV5-6 and TRBJ1-5; the D is unclear. Germline V gene lookup returns CDR1 SGHDT and CDR2 YYEEEE. V was clipped by 0 bases and J by 1 base, with 5 bases between them. This CDR3 comprises 14 residues. The CDR3 is CASSLEKSNQPQHF. CDR3 nucleotides: TGTGCCAGCAGCTTGGAGAAAAGCAATCAGCCCCAGCATTTT.

CDR3 sequence: CASSRFTYEQYF. The CDR3 region has the DNA TGTGCCAGCAGTAGGTTCACCTACGAGCAGTACTTC. This sequence joins TRBV2 and TRBJ2-5, with unresolved D. The DNA end is a closer match to TRBJ2-7, so the J assignment may be wrong. The germline V gene encodes CDR1 SNHLY and CDR2 FYNNEI. The CDR3 is 12 amino acids.